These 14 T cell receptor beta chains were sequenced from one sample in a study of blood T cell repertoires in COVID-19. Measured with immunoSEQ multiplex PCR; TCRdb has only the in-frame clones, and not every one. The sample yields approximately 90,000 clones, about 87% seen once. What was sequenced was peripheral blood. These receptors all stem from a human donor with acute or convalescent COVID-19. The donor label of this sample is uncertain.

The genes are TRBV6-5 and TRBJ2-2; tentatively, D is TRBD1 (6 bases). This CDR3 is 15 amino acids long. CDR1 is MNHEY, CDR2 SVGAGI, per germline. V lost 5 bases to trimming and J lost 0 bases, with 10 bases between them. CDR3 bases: TGTGCCAGCAGTAAGACAGGCTCGAACACCGGGGAGCTGTTTTTT. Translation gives CASSKTGSNTGELFF.

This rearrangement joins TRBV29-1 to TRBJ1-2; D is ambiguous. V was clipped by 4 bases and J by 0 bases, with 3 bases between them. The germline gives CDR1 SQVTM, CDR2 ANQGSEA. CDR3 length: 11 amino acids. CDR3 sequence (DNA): TGCAGCGTTGCAGCTAACTATGGCTACACCTTC. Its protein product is CSVAANYGYTF.

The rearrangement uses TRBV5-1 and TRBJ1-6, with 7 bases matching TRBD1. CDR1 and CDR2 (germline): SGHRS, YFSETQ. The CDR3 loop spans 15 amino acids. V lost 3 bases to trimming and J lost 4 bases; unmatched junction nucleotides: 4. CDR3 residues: CASSSGQAYNSPLHF. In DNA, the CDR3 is TGCGCCAGCAGCTCCGGACAGGCGTATAATTCACCCCTCCACTTT.

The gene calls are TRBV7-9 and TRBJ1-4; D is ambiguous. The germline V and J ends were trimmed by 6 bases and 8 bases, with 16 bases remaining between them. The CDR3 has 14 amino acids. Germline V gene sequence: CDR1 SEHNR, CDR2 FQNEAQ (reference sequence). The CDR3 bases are TGTGCCAGCAGTCCTCCGACTCGTGTGGAAAAACTGTTTTTT. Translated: CASSPPTRVEKLFF.

This chain's CDR3 is CALTREANTGELFF. CDR3 in DNA: TGTGCCTTGACCCGAGAGGCGAACACCGGGGAGCTGTTTTTT. This chain links TRBV30 with TRBJ2-2; D call uncertain. Trimming left V 7 bases short and J 0 bases short, with 12 bases between. CDR1 is GTSNPN, CDR2 SVGIG, per germline (reference sequence). The CDR3 has 14 amino acids.

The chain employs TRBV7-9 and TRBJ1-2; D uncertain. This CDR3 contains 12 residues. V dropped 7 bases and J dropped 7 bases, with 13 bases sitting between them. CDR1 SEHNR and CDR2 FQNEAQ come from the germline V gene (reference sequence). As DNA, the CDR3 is TGTGCCAGCATCGTTGTTAACGGTGGCTACACCTTC. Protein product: CASIVVNGGYTF.

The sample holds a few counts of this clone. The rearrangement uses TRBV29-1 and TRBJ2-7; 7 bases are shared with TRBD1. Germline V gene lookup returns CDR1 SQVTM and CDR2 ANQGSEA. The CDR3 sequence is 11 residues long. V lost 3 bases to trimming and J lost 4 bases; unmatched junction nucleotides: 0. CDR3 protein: CSVETGYEQYF. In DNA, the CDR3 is TGCAGCGTTGAGACAGGGTACGAGCAGTACTTC.

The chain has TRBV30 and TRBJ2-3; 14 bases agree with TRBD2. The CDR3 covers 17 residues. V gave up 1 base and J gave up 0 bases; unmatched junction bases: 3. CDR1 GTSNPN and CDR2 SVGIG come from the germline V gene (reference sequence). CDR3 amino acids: CAWSAGTSGSSTDTQYF. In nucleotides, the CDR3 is TGTGCCTGGAGTGCCGGGACTAGCGGGAGTAGCACAGATACGCAGTATTTT.

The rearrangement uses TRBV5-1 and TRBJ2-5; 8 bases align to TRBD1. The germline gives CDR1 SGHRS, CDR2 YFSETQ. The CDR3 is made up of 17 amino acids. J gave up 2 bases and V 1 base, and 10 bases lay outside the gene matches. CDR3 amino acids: CASSLRGTGSTQETQYF. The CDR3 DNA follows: TGCGCCAGCAGCTTGCGGGGGACAGGTAGCACTCAAGAGACCCAGTACTTC.

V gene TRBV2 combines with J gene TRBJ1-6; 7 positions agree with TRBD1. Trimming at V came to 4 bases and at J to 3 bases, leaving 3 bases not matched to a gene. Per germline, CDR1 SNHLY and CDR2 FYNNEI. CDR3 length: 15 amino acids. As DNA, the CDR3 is TGTGCCAGCAGTGGGGGGACAGACTATAATTCACCCCTCCACTTT. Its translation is CASSGGTDYNSPLHF.

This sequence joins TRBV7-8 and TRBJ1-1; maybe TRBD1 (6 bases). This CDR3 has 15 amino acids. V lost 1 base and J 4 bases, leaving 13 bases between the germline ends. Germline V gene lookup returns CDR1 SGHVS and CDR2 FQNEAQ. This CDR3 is CASSLDRGAITEAFF. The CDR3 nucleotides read TGTGCCAGCAGCTTAGATCGGGGGGCGATCACTGAAGCTTTCTTT. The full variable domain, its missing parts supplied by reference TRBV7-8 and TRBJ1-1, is GAGVSQSPRYKVAKRGQDVALRCDPISGHVSLFWYQQALGQGPEFLTYFQNEAQLDKSGLPSDRFFAERPEGSVSTLKIQRTQQEDSAVYLCASSLDRGAITEAFFGQGTRLTVV.

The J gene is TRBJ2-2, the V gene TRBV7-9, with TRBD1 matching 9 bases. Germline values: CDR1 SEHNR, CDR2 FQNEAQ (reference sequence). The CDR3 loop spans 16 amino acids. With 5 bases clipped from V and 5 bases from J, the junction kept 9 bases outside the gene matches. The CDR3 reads CASSPARGQGTGELFF. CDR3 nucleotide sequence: TGTGCCAGCAGCCCCGCGCGGGGACAGGGAACCGGGGAGCTGTTTTTT.

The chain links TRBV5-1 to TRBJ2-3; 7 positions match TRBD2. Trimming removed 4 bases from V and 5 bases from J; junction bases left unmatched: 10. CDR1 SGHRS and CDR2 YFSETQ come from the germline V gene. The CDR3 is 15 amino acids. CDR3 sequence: CASSPGGSPQDTQYF. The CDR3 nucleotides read TGCGCCAGCAGCCCCGGGGGGAGCCCCCAAGATACGCAGTATTTT.

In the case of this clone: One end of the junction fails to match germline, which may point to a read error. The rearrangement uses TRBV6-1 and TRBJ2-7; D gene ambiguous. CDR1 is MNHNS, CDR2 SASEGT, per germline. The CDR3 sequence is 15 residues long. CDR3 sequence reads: CASSEVKPFSYEQYF. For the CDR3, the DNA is TGTGCCAGCAGTGAAGTCAAACCATTCTCCTACGAGCAATACTTC.